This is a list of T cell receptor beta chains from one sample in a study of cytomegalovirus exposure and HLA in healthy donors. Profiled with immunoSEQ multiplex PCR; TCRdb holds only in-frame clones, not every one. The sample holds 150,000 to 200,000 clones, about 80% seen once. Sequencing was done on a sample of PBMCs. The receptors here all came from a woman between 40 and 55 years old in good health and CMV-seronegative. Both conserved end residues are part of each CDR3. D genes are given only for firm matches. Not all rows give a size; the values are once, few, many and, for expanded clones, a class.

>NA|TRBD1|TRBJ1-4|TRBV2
TGTGCCAGCAGCCTACAGACAGGGGGCTACGAAAAACTGTTTTTT
CASSLQTGGYEKLFF
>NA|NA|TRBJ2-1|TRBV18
TGTGCCAGCTCACCAAGCGCTTACAATGAGCAGTTCTTC
CASSPSAYNEQFF
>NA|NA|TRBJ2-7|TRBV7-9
TGTGCCAGCAGCTTAGAGGGCGGGCAGGTAGACTACGAGCAGTACTTC
CASSLEGGQVDYEQYF
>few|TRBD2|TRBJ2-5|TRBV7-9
TGTGCCAGCAGTTCCTCCGGGACTAGCGGGCAAGAGACCCAGTACTTC
CASSSSGTSGQETQYF
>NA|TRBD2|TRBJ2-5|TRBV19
TGTGCCAGTAGCGTTGCGGGAGGGCTAGAGACCCAGTACTTC
CASSVAGGLETQYF
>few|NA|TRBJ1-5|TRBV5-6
TGTGCCAGCAGCATTAAGGGGGATCAGCCCCAGCATTTT
CASSIKGDQPQHF
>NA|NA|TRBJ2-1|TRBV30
TGTGCCTGGAGTGTTGGGCGGGGCCTGACAGAGCAGTTCTTC
CAWSVGRGLTEQFF
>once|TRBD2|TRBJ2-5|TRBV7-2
TGTGCCAGCAGTCGGACTAGTTGGGACGGGACCCAGTACTTC
CASSRTSWDGTQYF
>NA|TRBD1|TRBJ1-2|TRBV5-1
TGCGCCAGCAGCCAGGGGGCCTGTGGCTACACCTTC
CASSQGACGYTF
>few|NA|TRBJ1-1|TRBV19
TGTGCCAGTAGTTCCCAGGGACTTGAGAACACTGAAGCTTTCTTT
CASSSQGLENTEAFF
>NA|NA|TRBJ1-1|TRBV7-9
TGTGCCAGCAGCTTAGAACAGATGAACACTGAAGCTTTCTTT
CASSLEQMNTEAFF
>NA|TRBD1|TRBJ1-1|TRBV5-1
TGCGCCAGCAGCTTACGGACAGGGGGTCGCACTGAAGCTTTCTTT
CASSLRTGGRTEAFF
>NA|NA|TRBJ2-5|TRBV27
TGTGCCAGCAGTTTAGGGAGGCAGCAAGAGACCCAGTACTTC
CASSLGRQQETQYF
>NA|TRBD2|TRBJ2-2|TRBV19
TGTGCCAGTGGACTAGCGGGAATCGGGGAGCTGTTTTTT
CASGLAGIGELFF
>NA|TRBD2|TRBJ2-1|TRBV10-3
TGTGCCATCAGTGAGTCAGGGACTACGGTGCACAATGAGCAGTTCTTC
CAISESGTTVHNEQFF
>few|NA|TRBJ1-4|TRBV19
TGTGCCAGTAGTATCTTCGGACAGTTTAATGAAAAACTGTTTTTT
CASSIFGQFNEKLFF
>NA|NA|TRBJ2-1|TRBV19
TGTGCCAGTAGCCCGACCCTAGAAAGTGAGCAGTTCTTC
CASSPTLESEQFF
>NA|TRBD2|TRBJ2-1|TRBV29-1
TGCAGCGTTGAAGCTAGCGGGATCGACAATGAGCAGTTCTTC
CSVEASGIDNEQFF
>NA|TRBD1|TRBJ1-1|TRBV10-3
TGTGCCATCAGACACGGACAGGATAACACTGAAGCTTTCTTT
CAIRHGQDNTEAFF
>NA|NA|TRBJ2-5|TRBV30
TGTGCCTGGACCCAGGGAAGAGCGGAGACCCAGTACTTC
CAWTQGRAETQYF
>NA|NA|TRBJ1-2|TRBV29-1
TGCAGCGTCCCTTGGGAGGGTAGTAATGGCTACACCTTC
CSVPWEGSNGYTF
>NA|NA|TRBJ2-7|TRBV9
TGTGCCAGCAGCCTGAGGACTTGGGATTACGAGCAGTACTTC
CASSLRTWDYEQYF
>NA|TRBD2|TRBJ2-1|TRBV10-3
TGTGCCATCAGTGCCGGGACTAGCGGGGGATTCTACAATGAGCAGTTCTTC
CAISAGTSGGFYNEQFF
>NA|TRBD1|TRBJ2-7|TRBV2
TGTGCCAGCGGGACCTTCGGACAGGGGGACGAGCAGTACTTC
CASGTFGQGDEQYF
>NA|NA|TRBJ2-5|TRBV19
TGTGCCAGTAGTATAGTGGGGCGCGGAGAGACCCAGTACTTC
CASSIVGRGETQYF
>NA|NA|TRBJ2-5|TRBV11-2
TGTGCCAGCAGCTTAGGGGGCGCGCGGGAGACCCAGTACTTC
CASSLGGARETQYF
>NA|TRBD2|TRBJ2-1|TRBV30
TGTGCCTGTCGATCCGGGACTAGCTCCTCCAGTGAGTTCTTC
CACRSGTSSSSEFF
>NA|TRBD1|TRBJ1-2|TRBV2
TGTGCCAGCAGCGGACCCAAGATGACAGGGGGCGCCGACTATGGCTACACCTTC
CASSGPKMTGGADYGYTF
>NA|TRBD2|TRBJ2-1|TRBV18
TGTGCCAGCCCGAAGGCTAGCGGATACAATGAGCAGTTCTTC
CASPKASGYNEQFF